A selection of T cell receptor beta chains follows, all from one sample in a study of T cell responses to AZD1222 COVID-19 vaccine. Method: immunoSEQ multiplex PCR; TCRdb's copy keeps in-frame clones and lacks some. This sample carries about 170,000 clones, around 91% of them seen once, and the ten largest clones take approximately 6.9%. The sequences come from peripheral blood, collected on day 0 of AZD1222 vaccination. The source of these receptors is an adult in good health. Each CDR3 is given with its conserved first and last residue. A D gene is named only where the DNA matches it firmly. Only part of the rows carry a size: once, few, many, or a class if the clone is expanded.

TRBV28	.	TRBJ2-7	TRBD1	TGTGCCAGCAGTTCCGGACAGGGACACGAGCAGTACTTC	CASSSGQGHEQYF
TRBV4-1	.	TRBJ2-2	TRBD1	TGCGCCAGCAGCCGAGGTACAGGGGGTTCCGGGGAGCTGTTTTTT	CASSRGTGGSGELFF
TRBV5-4	.	TRBJ2-2	.	TGTGCCAGCAGCTTGGAAGGGGTCATAGCGGCCGGGGAGCTGTTTTTT	CASSLEGVIAAGELFF
TRBV5-8	.	TRBJ2-1	.	TGTGCCAACAGCTTGCCAGGGTTAAGCTCCTACAATGAGCAGTTCTTC	CANSLPGLSSYNEQFF
TRBV14	.	TRBJ2-7	.	TGTGCCAGCAGCGACTCCTACGAGCAGTACTTC	CASSDSYEQYF
TRBV25-1	.	TRBJ1-2	.	TGTGCCAGCAGAGACATCGGAACTGAGGGCTACACCTTC	CASRDIGTEGYTF
TRBV12-3/TRBV12-4	once	TRBJ2-5	.	TGTGCCAGCAGTTCGATAGGGGAAGAGACCCAGTACTTC	CASSSIGEETQYF
TRBV7-9	.	TRBJ1-5	.	TGTGCCAGCAGCTTAGGTAACCAGCCCCAGCATTTT	CASSLGNQPQHF
TRBV3-1/TRBV3-2	.	TRBJ1-2	.	TGTGCCAGCAGCCCATCTAACTATGGCTACACCTTC	CASSPSNYGYTF
TRBV29-1	.	TRBJ1-1	TRBD1	TGCAGCGTTGCGACAGGGTCGTCTGAAGCTTTCTTT	CSVATGSSEAFF
TRBV7-9	.	TRBJ1-2	.	TGTGCCAGCAGTACGGGAGGCGGCTACACCTTC	CASSTGGGYTF
TRBV6-1	.	TRBJ2-1	.	TGTGCCAGCCGTGAGGACCACTACAATGAGCAGTTCTTC	CASREDHYNEQFF
TRBV14	.	TRBJ1-4	TRBD1	TGTGCCAGCAGCCATTTCTTCGGACAGGCTAATGAAAAACTGTTTTTT	CASSHFFGQANEKLFF
TRBV12-3/TRBV12-4	.	TRBJ1-1	.	TGTGCCAGCTGGCGAGGGGGGTCCACTGAAGCTTTCTTT	CASWRGGSTEAFF
TRBV6-5	.	TRBJ2-3	TRBD1	TGTGCCAGCAGCGAGACAGGGGGCGCGACAGATACGCAGTATTTT	CASSETGGATDTQYF
TRBV12-3/TRBV12-4	few	TRBJ2-5	.	TGTGCCAGCAGGAAAGAATTTGGAGAGACCCAGTACTTC	CASRKEFGETQYF
TRBV5-6	.	TRBJ1-4	.	TGTGCCAGCAGCTTGGGAGTTACAACTAATGAAAAACTGTTTTTT	CASSLGVTTNEKLFF
TRBV28	.	TRBJ2-7	TRBD1	TGTGCCAGCATCCCCGACAGGGCGATCTACGAGCAGTACTTC	CASIPDRAIYEQYF
TRBV7-3	once	TRBJ2-1	.	TGTGCCAGCAGCCTGGGGCAGGGCACCTACAATGAGCAGTTCTTC	CASSLGQGTYNEQFF
TRBV21-1	.	TRBJ2-1	.	TGTGCCAGCAGCTTAAAGGACAGGGGCCCCTACAATGAGCAGTTCTTC	CASSLKDRGPYNEQFF